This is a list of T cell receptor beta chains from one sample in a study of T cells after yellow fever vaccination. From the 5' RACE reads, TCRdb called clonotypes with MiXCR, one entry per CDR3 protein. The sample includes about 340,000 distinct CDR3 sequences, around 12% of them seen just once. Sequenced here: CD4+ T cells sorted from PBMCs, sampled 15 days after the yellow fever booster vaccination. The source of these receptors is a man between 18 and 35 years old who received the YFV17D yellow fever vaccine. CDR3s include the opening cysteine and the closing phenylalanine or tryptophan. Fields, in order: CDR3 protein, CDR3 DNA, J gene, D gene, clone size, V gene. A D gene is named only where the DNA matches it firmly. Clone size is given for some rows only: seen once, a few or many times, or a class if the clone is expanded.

CDR3 protein: CAWSVQTGNYGYTF; CDR3 DNA: TGTGCCTGGAGTGTACAGACAGGAAACTATGGCTACACCTTC; J gene: TRBJ1-2; D gene: -; clone size: many; V gene: TRBV30
CDR3 protein: CASSLEGRTKTQYF; CDR3 DNA: TGTGCCAGCAGCTTAGAGGGCCGCACCAAGACCCAGTACTTC; J gene: TRBJ2-5; D gene: -; clone size: many; V gene: TRBV7-2
CDR3 protein: CASSYSSGGAWTGELFF; CDR3 DNA: TGTGCCAGCAGTTACTCGAGCGGGGGGGCCTGGACCGGGGAGCTGTTTTTT; J gene: TRBJ2-2; D gene: TRBD2; clone size: few; V gene: TRBV6-5
CDR3 protein: CASSQVTEAKNIQYF; CDR3 DNA: TGTGCCAGCAGCCAAGTTACAGAGGCCAAAAACATTCAGTACTTC; J gene: TRBJ2-4; D gene: -; clone size: -; V gene: TRBV3-1
CDR3 protein: CASSGGLNTEAFF; CDR3 DNA: TGTGCCAGCAGCGGGGGCCTGAACACTGAAGCTTTCTTT; J gene: TRBJ1-1; D gene: -; clone size: -; V gene: TRBV2
CDR3 protein: CASSLDGGSTDTQYF; CDR3 DNA: TGCGCCAGCAGCTTGGACGGGGGAAGCACAGATACGCAGTATTTT; J gene: TRBJ2-3; D gene: -; clone size: few; V gene: TRBV5-1
CDR3 protein: CASSARQGRGVNEQFF; CDR3 DNA: TGCGCCAGCAGTGCACGACAGGGGCGAGGAGTCAATGAGCAGTTCTTC; J gene: TRBJ2-1; D gene: TRBD1; clone size: few; V gene: TRBV23-1
CDR3 protein: CASSPARGGRQETQYF; CDR3 DNA: TGTGCCAGCAGCCCGGCTCGCGGGGGGCGCCAAGAGACCCAGTACTTC; J gene: TRBJ2-5; D gene: TRBD2; clone size: many; V gene: TRBV7-6
CDR3 protein: CASSAVQGAPIAFF; CDR3 DNA: TGTGCCAGCAGTGCTGTACAGGGGGCGCCGATAGCTTTCTTT; J gene: TRBJ1-1; D gene: TRBD1; clone size: few; V gene: TRBV6-4
CDR3 protein: CSASGTIRLGQYF; CDR3 DNA: TGCAGTGCTAGCGGGACAATCCGTTTGGGGCAGTATTTT; J gene: TRBJ2-3; D gene: -; clone size: -; V gene: TRBV20-1
CDR3 protein: CASSPSGTGELFF; CDR3 DNA: TGCGCCAGCAGCCCCAGCGGCACCGGGGAGCTGTTTTTT; J gene: TRBJ2-2; D gene: -; clone size: -; V gene: TRBV5-1
CDR3 protein: CASSQDGVAGGFKETQYF; CDR3 DNA: TGCGCCAGCAGCCAAGACGGGGTAGCGGGGGGATTTAAAGAGACCCAGTACTTC; J gene: TRBJ2-5; D gene: TRBD2; clone size: few; V gene: TRBV4-1
CDR3 protein: CASSFRASDEAFF; CDR3 DNA: TGTGCCAGCAGCTTCAGGGCAAGTGATGAAGCTTTCTTT; J gene: TRBJ1-1; D gene: -; clone size: -; V gene: TRBV7-2
CDR3 protein: CASSNPGQGKDGYTF; CDR3 DNA: TGTGCCAGCAGTAACCCGGGCCAGGGGAAGGATGGCTACACCTTC; J gene: TRBJ1-2; D gene: -; clone size: -; V gene: TRBV6-2/TRBV6-3
CDR3 protein: CASSDRARDTGELFF; CDR3 DNA: TGTGCCAGCAGTGACCGGGCCCGGGACACCGGGGAGCTGTTTTTT; J gene: TRBJ2-2; D gene: -; clone size: many; V gene: TRBV6-1
CDR3 protein: CASSPDRVDGYTF; CDR3 DNA: TGTGCCAGTAGTCCGGACAGAGTCGATGGCTACACCTTC; J gene: TRBJ1-2; D gene: -; clone size: few; V gene: TRBV19
CDR3 protein: CSVAPTGISDTQYF; CDR3 DNA: TGCAGCGTTGCCCCAACAGGGATATCAGATACGCAGTATTTT; J gene: TRBJ2-3; D gene: -; clone size: few; V gene: TRBV29-1
CDR3 protein: CASSSAGVGDSPLHF; CDR3 DNA: TGTGCCAGCAGTTCCGCGGGGGTAGGGGATTCACCCCTCCACTTT; J gene: TRBJ1-6; D gene: -; clone size: few; V gene: TRBV28
CDR3 protein: CASSPSLAGGFEQYF; CDR3 DNA: TGTGCCAGCAGTCCCTCTCTAGCGGGAGGCTTCGAGCAGTACTTC; J gene: TRBJ2-7; D gene: TRBD2; clone size: few; V gene: TRBV12-3/TRBV12-4
CDR3 protein: CASSPGTSGGAGELFF; CDR3 DNA: TGTGCCAGCAGTCCCGGGACTAGCGGGGGGGCCGGGGAGCTGTTTTTT; J gene: TRBJ2-2; D gene: TRBD2; clone size: -; V gene: TRBV12-3/TRBV12-4
CDR3 protein: CASSFSQGSGNEQFF; CDR3 DNA: TGCGCCAGCAGCTTTTCACAGGGGTCAGGGAATGAGCAGTTCTTC; J gene: TRBJ2-1; D gene: TRBD1; clone size: -; V gene: TRBV5-1
CDR3 protein: CASSGNRGFGQPQHF; CDR3 DNA: TGTGCCAGCAGTGGAAATAGGGGGTTTGGTCAGCCCCAGCATTTT; J gene: TRBJ1-5; D gene: -; clone size: -; V gene: TRBV2
CDR3 protein: CASTPSGRQQFF; CDR3 DNA: TGTGCCAGCACACCGAGCGGGAGGCAGCAGTTCTTC; J gene: TRBJ2-1; D gene: TRBD2; clone size: -; V gene: TRBV7-9
CDR3 protein: CASSGKTGNTEAFF; CDR3 DNA: TGTGCCAGCAGCGGTAAGACAGGGAACACTGAAGCTTTCTTT; J gene: TRBJ1-1; D gene: -; clone size: few; V gene: TRBV5-4
CDR3 protein: CASSQGRLAGRRGDTQYF; CDR3 DNA: TGCGCCAGCAGCCAAGGACGACTAGCGGGGCGCAGGGGAGATACGCAGTATTTT; J gene: TRBJ2-3; D gene: TRBD2; clone size: -; V gene: TRBV4-1
CDR3 protein: CASSSAGANTEAFF; CDR3 DNA: TGTGCCAGCAGTTCAGCAGGCGCGAACACTGAAGCTTTCTTT; J gene: TRBJ1-1; D gene: -; clone size: few; V gene: TRBV6-5
CDR3 protein: CASSPGLGAGSYNEQFF; CDR3 DNA: TGCGCCAGCAGCCCCGGTCTAGGGGCGGGCTCCTACAATGAGCAGTTCTTC; J gene: TRBJ2-1; D gene: -; clone size: many; V gene: TRBV4-1
CDR3 protein: CASSLSGGGDGEQFF; CDR3 DNA: TGTGCCAGCAGCTTATCCGGCGGGGGGGATGGTGAGCAGTTCTTC; J gene: TRBJ2-1; D gene: TRBD2; clone size: few; V gene: TRBV7-3
CDR3 protein: CSVVTGTGELNEQFF; CDR3 DNA: TGCAGCGTGGTCACCGGGACAGGGGAACTCAATGAGCAGTTCTTC; J gene: TRBJ2-1; D gene: TRBD1; clone size: -; V gene: TRBV29-1
CDR3 protein: CSASPGGNQPQHF; CDR3 DNA: TGCAGTGCGAGTCCAGGGGGCAATCAGCCCCAGCATTTT; J gene: TRBJ1-5; D gene: -; clone size: -; V gene: TRBV20-1
CDR3 protein: CAWRDRGSGTGELFF; CDR3 DNA: TGTGCCTGGCGGGACAGGGGTTCGGGCACCGGGGAGCTGTTTTTT; J gene: TRBJ2-2; D gene: TRBD1; clone size: -; V gene: TRBV30
CDR3 protein: CASSFERSTDTQYF; CDR3 DNA: TGCGCCAGCAGCTTCGAACGGTCCACCGATACGCAGTATTTT; J gene: TRBJ2-3; D gene: -; clone size: few; V gene: TRBV5-1
CDR3 protein: CASSFGTDKETQYF; CDR3 DNA: TGCGCCAGCAGCTTTGGTACCGATAAAGAGACCCAGTACTTC; J gene: TRBJ2-5; D gene: -; clone size: -; V gene: TRBV5-1
CDR3 protein: CAISAIRGGIYNSPLHF; CDR3 DNA: TGTGCCATCAGCGCTATCCGGGGCGGAATCTATAATTCACCCCTCCACTTT; J gene: TRBJ1-6; D gene: -; clone size: many; V gene: TRBV10-3
CDR3 protein: CASTTRGGKNIQYF; CDR3 DNA: TGTGCCAGCACCACCAGGGGGGGGAAAAACATTCAGTACTTC; J gene: TRBJ2-4; D gene: -; clone size: many; V gene: TRBV7-2
CDR3 protein: CATSDVEGGYTF; CDR3 DNA: TGTGCCACCAGTGATGTCGAGGGAGGCTACACCTTC; J gene: TRBJ1-2; D gene: -; clone size: -; V gene: TRBV24-1
CDR3 protein: CASSIWGGSNQPQHF; CDR3 DNA: TGTGCCAGCTCCATTTGGGGGGGGAGCAATCAGCCCCAGCATTTT; J gene: TRBJ1-5; D gene: -; clone size: few; V gene: TRBV6-2/TRBV6-3
CDR3 protein: CASSAAKGQGAGHFSGANVLTF; CDR3 DNA: TGTGCCAGCAGCGCCGCGAAAGGGCAGGGGGCAGGACATTTCTCTGGGGCCAACGTCCTGACTTTC; J gene: TRBJ2-6; D gene: TRBD1; clone size: -; V gene: TRBV7-3
CDR3 protein: CASSRTGEGGELFF; CDR3 DNA: TGTGCCAGTAGTCGTACAGGGGAAGGCGGGGAGCTGTTTTTT; J gene: TRBJ2-2; D gene: TRBD1; clone size: -; V gene: TRBV19
CDR3 protein: CASSPTGRDSPLHF; CDR3 DNA: TGTGCCAGCTCACCGACAGGGAGGGATTCACCCCTCCACTTT; J gene: TRBJ1-6; D gene: TRBD1; clone size: -; V gene: TRBV18
CDR3 protein: CASTLSGGPRETQYF; CDR3 DNA: TGTGCCAGCACCCTATCGGGGGGGCCAAGGGAGACCCAGTACTTC; J gene: TRBJ2-5; D gene: TRBD2; clone size: few; V gene: TRBV5-6
CDR3 protein: CASSSTGVSYEQYF; CDR3 DNA: TGTGCCAGCAGCTCCACAGGGGTGTCCTACGAGCAGTACTTC; J gene: TRBJ2-7; D gene: TRBD1; clone size: few; V gene: TRBV12-3/TRBV12-4
CDR3 protein: CASSFYPGPGRTDTQYF; CDR3 DNA: TGCGCCAGCAGCTTTTATCCGGGGCCCGGGAGAACAGATACGCAGTATTTT; J gene: TRBJ2-3; D gene: -; clone size: few; V gene: TRBV5-1
CDR3 protein: CASSQDLGNIQYF; CDR3 DNA: TGCGCCAGCAGCCAAGATTTGGGAAACATTCAGTACTTC; J gene: TRBJ2-4; D gene: -; clone size: few; V gene: TRBV4-3
CDR3 protein: CASAWDSSYEQYF; CDR3 DNA: TGTGCTAGTGCCTGGGACAGCTCCTACGAGCAGTACTTC; J gene: TRBJ2-7; D gene: TRBD1; clone size: few; V gene: TRBV12-5
CDR3 protein: CASSLMASPSTDTQYF; CDR3 DNA: TGTGCCAGCAGTTTAATGGCTTCCCCTAGCACAGATACGCAGTATTTT; J gene: TRBJ2-3; D gene: -; clone size: -; V gene: TRBV27
CDR3 protein: CASSLQGGTTGELFF; CDR3 DNA: TGTGCCAGCAGCCTGCAGGGGGGAACTACCGGGGAGCTGTTTTTT; J gene: TRBJ2-2; D gene: -; clone size: many; V gene: TRBV7-2
CDR3 protein: CASSPQGAVEAFF; CDR3 DNA: TGTGCCAGCAGCCCCCAGGGGGCGGTTGAAGCTTTCTTT; J gene: TRBJ1-1; D gene: TRBD1; clone size: -; V gene: TRBV7-2
CDR3 protein: CASSQDLSLAGQFF; CDR3 DNA: TGCGCCAGCAGCCAAGATTTAAGTCTCGCCGGACAGTTCTTC; J gene: TRBJ2-1; D gene: -; clone size: few; V gene: TRBV4-3
CDR3 protein: CASSEQGVLYEQYF; CDR3 DNA: TGTGCCAGCAGTGAGCAGGGGGTCTTGTACGAGCAGTACTTC; J gene: TRBJ2-7; D gene: TRBD1; clone size: few; V gene: TRBV2
CDR3 protein: CASSQRTSGGATGETQYF; CDR3 DNA: TGTGCCAGCAGCCAGCGGACTAGCGGGGGAGCCACGGGTGAGACCCAGTACTTC; J gene: TRBJ2-5; D gene: TRBD2; clone size: few; V gene: TRBV14
CDR3 protein: CASSEGPIQPQHF; CDR3 DNA: TGTGCCAGTAGCGAGGGTCCCATCCAGCCCCAGCATTTT; J gene: TRBJ1-5; D gene: -; clone size: -; V gene: TRBV11-2
CDR3 protein: CASSQPPEVEEQFF; CDR3 DNA: TGTGCCAGCAGCCAACCCCCTGAGGTGGAGGAGCAGTTCTTC; J gene: TRBJ2-1; D gene: -; clone size: few; V gene: TRBV3-1